Below are 22 T cell receptor beta chains sequenced from a single sample in a study of cytotoxic CD8 clonotypes in ibrutinib-treated CLL. Libraries were prepared by immunoSEQ multiplex PCR; TCRdb keeps only in-frame clonotypes and omits some of them. The sample holds fewer than 75,000 clones; over 60% are singletons and the top ten take roughly 45%. This specimen was PBMCs, taken after 12 months of ibrutinib treatment. These receptors came from a human donor with chronic lymphocytic leukemia.

Points on this clone: An end of the junction does not agree with germline; a read error may underlie this. This CDR3 reads CARSYPWSSPTSYEQYF. The DNA for the CDR3 is TGTGCCAGAAGCTACCCGTGGTCCAGTCCTACTTCTTACGAGCAGTACTTC. The rearrangement joins TRBV7-3 to TRBJ2-7; D gene uncertain. The CDR3 is made up of 17 amino acids. The germline CDR1 and CDR2 sequences are SGHTA and FQGTGA.

The table lists this clone with a count of one. The CDR3 bases are TGTGCCAGCAGCTTAGTCCCGGCCCTCGAGCAGTACTTC. It codes for CASSLVPALEQYF. The chain carries TRBV7-9 and TRBJ2-7, with D hard to call. Deletions cut 1 base from V and 6 bases from J, with 10 bases between. CDR1 is SEHNR and CDR2 is FQNEAQ in the germline V gene (reference sequence). There are 13 residues in the CDR3.

This chain links TRBV28 with TRBJ2-7; D gene ambiguous. CDR1 and CDR2 from the germline V gene are MDHEN and SYDVKM. This CDR3 is 12 amino acids long. V was cut by 6 bases and J by 3 bases, with 9 bases left in between. CDR3 in DNA: TGTGCCAGCAGAGGCGCTCTCTACGAGCAGTACTTC. Protein: CASRGALYEQYF.

V is TRBV28 and J is TRBJ1-2, with D possibly matching TRBD1 (6 bases). The CDR3 totals 15 residues. Germline CDR1 is MDHEN and CDR2 is SYDVKM. V lost 7 bases to trimming and J lost 4 bases, with 19 bases between them. For the CDR3, the DNA is TGTGCCAGCACCCTCGGGACACCGGGACGCTATGGCTACACCTTC. It translates to CASTLGTPGRYGYTF.

The chain links TRBV27 to TRBJ2-3; 8 bases align to TRBD2. This CDR3 is built from 15 residues. CDR1 is MNHEY, CDR2 SMNVEV, per germline (reference sequence). V was pared by 1 base and J by 1 base, with 1 base of the junction left unmatched. For the CDR3, the DNA is TGTGCCAGCAGTTTATGGCGGGGGGGCACAGATACGCAGTATTTT. Its translation is CASSLWRGGTDTQYF.

V gene TRBV28 combines with J gene TRBJ1-5, with 8 positions matching TRBD1. The CDR3 consists of 14 residues. The V gene's germline CDR1 is MDHEN and CDR2 SYDVKM. J gave up 2 bases and V 6 bases, and 3 bases lay outside the gene matches. CDR3 in amino acids: CASSSGQGNQPQHF. CDR3 DNA sequence: TGTGCCAGCAGCTCGGGACAGGGCAATCAGCCCCAGCATTTT. Using reference TRBV28 and TRBJ1-5 for the parts outside the CDR3, the full variable domain is DVKVTQSSRYLVKRTGEKVFLECVQDMDHENMFWYRQDPGLGLRLIYFSYDVKMKEKGDIPEGYSVSREKKERFSLILESASTNQTSMYLCASSSGQGNQPQHFGDGTRLSIL.

The chain links TRBV13 to TRBJ2-7; 11 nucleotides match TRBD2. This CDR3 has 15 amino acids. Germline CDR1 is PRHDT and CDR2 is FYEKMQ (reference sequence). The V and J ends lost 2 bases and 2 bases, in that order; junction bases with no gene match: 2. The CDR3 coding sequence is TGTGCCAGCAGCTTATTAGCGGGAGGGACCTACGAGCAGTACTTC. It translates to CASSLLAGGTYEQYF. Combining the CDR3 with reference TRBV13 and TRBJ2-7 gives the whole variable domain AAGVIQSPRHLIKEKRETATLKCYPIPRHDTVYWYQQGPGQDPQFLISFYEKMQSDKGSIPDRFSAQQFSDYHSELNMSSLELGDSALYFCASSLLAGGTYEQYFGPGTRLTVT.

This clone was recorded a few times. This sequence joins TRBV10-1 and TRBJ2-1; no firm D call. The CDR3 length is 15 residues. Germline CDR1 is WNHNN and CDR2 is SYGVQD (reference sequence). V was pared by 0 bases and J by 10 bases, with 16 bases between. The CDR3 loop is CASSESRFVMREQFF. In nucleotides, the CDR3 is TGCGCCAGCAGTGAGTCTAGATTTGTGATGCGGGAGCAGTTCTTC.

The chain carries TRBV19 and TRBJ1-2; D is possibly TRBD1 (5 bases). CDR3 size: 13 residues. Trimming shortened V by 4 bases and J by 8 bases, and 14 bases separated the two germline ends. Germline lookup yields CDR1 LNHDA and CDR2 SQIVND (reference sequence). The DNA of the CDR3 is TGTGCCAGTAGTAGAGCCGGGACTGCAGGCTACACCTTC. Residues: CASSRAGTAGYTF. The full variable domain, rest sourced from reference TRBV19 and TRBJ1-2, is DGGITQSPKYLFRKEGQNVTLSCEQNLNHDAMYWYRQDPGQGLRLIYYSQIVNDFQKGDIAEGYSVSREKKESFPLTVTSAQKNPTAFYLCASSRAGTAGYTFGSGTRLTVV.

The chain couples TRBV18 to TRBJ2-5; D gene ambiguous. V was clipped by 4 bases and J by 0 bases, with 3 bases between them. Germline CDR1 is KGHSH and CDR2 is LQKENI. CDR3 size: 12 residues. The CDR3 here is CASSQNQETQYF. The DNA for the CDR3 is TGTGCCAGCTCACAAAACCAAGAGACCCAGTACTTC.

The chain is built from TRBV7-3 and TRBJ1-3; D is undetermined. This CDR3 region has 14 residues. Germline CDR1 and CDR2: SGHTA and FQGTGA. V was shortened by 0 bases and J by 2 bases, with 5 bases between the two germline ends. CDR3 sequence: CASSLTGTGNTIYF. The CDR3 DNA reads TGTGCCAGCAGCTTAACCGGGACTGGAAACACCATATATTTT.

CDR3: CASTNMLRGPLNEKLFF. As DNA, the CDR3 is TGTGCCAGCACAAATATGCTCCGGGGCCCACTAAATGAAAAACTGTTTTTT. V usage is TRBV7-6 and J usage is TRBJ1-4; possibly TRBD1 for D (5 bases). The CDR3 covers 17 residues. V was shortened by 7 bases and J by 5 bases, with 23 bases between the two germline ends. The germline CDR1 and CDR2 sequences are SGHVS and FNYEAQ.

The rearrangement joins TRBV4-1 to TRBJ2-4; TRBD1 or TRBD2 may be the D gene (6 bases each). Germline V lookup: CDR1 MGHRA, CDR2 YSYEKL. This CDR3 has 16 amino acids. V gave up 5 bases and J gave up 6 bases, with 20 bases separating them. The CDR3 nucleotides read TGCGCCAGCAGCGGAGCCGGAGGGGGACCATCAAACATTCAGTACTTC. Its translation is CASSGAGGGPSNIQYF.

The CDR3 reads CSGTGTLGSEAFF. CDR3 nucleotide sequence: TGCAGCGGAACCGGGACCTTAGGCTCTGAAGCTTTCTTT. The chain is built from TRBV29-1 and TRBJ1-1; a possible D gene is TRBD1 (5 bases). The germline V gene has CDR1 SQVTM and CDR2 ANQGSEA. The CDR3 contains 13 residues. V was shortened by 7 bases and J by 6 bases, with 18 bases between the two germline ends.

A few counts support this clone. The chain couples TRBV11-2 to TRBJ1-1, with 9 bases lining up with TRBD1. Germline CDR1 and CDR2: SGHAT and FQNNGV. The CDR3 loop spans 16 amino acids. The V and J ends lost 2 bases and 0 bases, in that order; junction bases with no gene match: 4. CDR3 in amino acids: CASSLRGQGLNTEAFF. DNA of the CDR3: TGTGCCAGCAGCTTAAGGGGACAGGGCCTGAACACTGAAGCTTTCTTT.

This rearrangement joins TRBV7-9 to TRBJ2-3, with TRBD2 identical over 13 bases. The CDR3 is made up of 16 amino acids. Germline CDR1 reads SEHNR; CDR2 reads FQNEAQ (reference sequence). V lost 5 bases to trimming and J lost 6 bases; unmatched junction nucleotides: 8. In nucleotides, the CDR3 is TGTGCCAGCAGCCCCTCGACTAGCGGGAGGTCCGATACGCAGTATTTT. Protein sequence: CASSPSTSGRSDTQYF.

J is TRBJ2-5 and V is TRBV27; D unresolved. Germline V gene lookup returns CDR1 MNHEY and CDR2 SMNVEV (reference sequence). Trimming took off 3 bases at V and 5 bases at J, with 10 bases between the two ends. This CDR3 spans 13 amino acids. Here the CDR3 DNA reads TGTGCCAGCAGTTTTAGCCTGGAGGAGACCCAGTACTTC. Protein product: CASSFSLEETQYF.

This clone was found a few times. The genes are TRBV2 and TRBJ2-3, with D uncertain. Trimming stripped 5 bases from V and 5 bases from J, with 5 bases between. The V gene's germline CDR1 is SNHLY and CDR2 FYNNEI. The CDR3 has 11 amino acids. The CDR3 region has the DNA TGTGCCAGCAGTCAAGTAGATACGCAGTATTTT. It translates to CASSQVDTQYF.

The chain couples TRBV29-1 to TRBJ2-3; D might be TRBD2 (7 bases). Looked up from germline, CDR1 is SQVTM and CDR2 is ANQGSEA. V lost 1 base and J lost 6, with 11 bases in between. CDR3 size: 13 residues. This chain's CDR3 is CSVEAGRGDTQYF. CDR3 nucleotides: TGCAGCGTTGAAGCTGGGAGGGGGGATACGCAGTATTTT.

V is TRBV5-1 and J is TRBJ2-5, with D uncertain. V was cut by 4 bases and J by 0 bases, with 13 bases left in between. Per the germline V gene, CDR1 is SGHRS and CDR2 is YFSETQ. CDR3 length: 15 residues. The CDR3 DNA reads TGCGCCAGCAGCCCCGGTCGCGCAAACCAAGAGACCCAGTACTTC. It specifies CASSPGRANQETQYF.

The rearrangement joins TRBV9 to TRBJ1-4, with a tentative D call TRBD1 (5 bases). The CDR3 has 14 amino acids. The V and J ends lost 5 bases and 4 bases respectively, with 12 bases between them. CDR1 and CDR2 (germline): SGDLS, YYNGEE. CDR3 region: CASRGDGHNEKLFF. CDR3 sequence (DNA): TGTGCCAGCAGGGGGGACGGCCATAATGAAAAACTGTTTTTT.

The J gene is TRBJ2-1, the V gene TRBV5-1, with 7 positions matching TRBD2. This CDR3 is 15 amino acids long. The ends lost 0 bases at V and 8 bases at J; junction bases unmatched: 8. The germline gives CDR1 SGHRS, CDR2 YFSETQ. The CDR3 here is CASSLGLAAEYEQFF. Written as DNA, the CDR3 is TGCGCCAGCAGCTTGGGGCTAGCGGCAGAGTATGAGCAGTTCTTC.